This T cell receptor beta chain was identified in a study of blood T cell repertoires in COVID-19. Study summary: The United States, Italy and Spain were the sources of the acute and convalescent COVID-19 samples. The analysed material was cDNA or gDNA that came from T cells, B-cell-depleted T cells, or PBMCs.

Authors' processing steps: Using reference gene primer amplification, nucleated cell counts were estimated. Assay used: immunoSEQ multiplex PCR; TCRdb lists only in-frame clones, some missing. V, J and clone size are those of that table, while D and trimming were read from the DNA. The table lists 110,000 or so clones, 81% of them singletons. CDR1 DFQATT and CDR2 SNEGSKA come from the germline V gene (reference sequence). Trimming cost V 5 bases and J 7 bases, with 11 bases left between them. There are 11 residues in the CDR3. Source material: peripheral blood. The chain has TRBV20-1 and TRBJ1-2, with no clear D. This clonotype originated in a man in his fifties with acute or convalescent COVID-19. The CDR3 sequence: CSAERGVGYTF. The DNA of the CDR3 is TGCAGTGCTGAGCGGGGTGTTGGCTACACCTTC.